The sequence of this T cell receptor (beta chain) was determined in a study of cytomegalovirus exposure and HLA in healthy donors. The CDR3 runs 14 residues. The ends lost 3 bases at V and 5 bases at J; junction bases unmatched: 6. Germline-derived CDR1 and CDR2 are SGHDT and YYEEEE. This clone was counted a single time. The protocol was immunoSEQ multiplex PCR, while the TCRdb copy is restricted to in-frame clones and leaves out a portion. The table lists roughly 65,000 clones, about 89% of them singletons, with 3.1% in the top ten. The sequence came from a man younger than 30 in good health and CMV-seronegative. The chain recombines TRBV5-6 with TRBJ2-3, with 7 bases aligning to TRBD1. The source material was PBMCs. The CDR3 nucleotides read TGTGCCAGCAGCTCAGGGGGATTAGGAGATACGCAGTATTTT. This translates into CASSSGGLGDTQYF. Full variable domain (missing parts from reference TRBV5-6 and TRBJ2-3): DAGVTQSPTHLIKTRGQQVTLRCSPKSGHDTVSWYQQALGQGPQFIFQYYEEEERQRGNFPDRFSGHQFPNYSSELNVNALLLGDSALYLCASSSGGLGDTQYFGPGTRLTVL.